This TCR beta chain derives from a study of blood T cell repertoires in COVID-19. Study at large: For recovered donors of Cohort 3, there were two negative PCRs, clearance, or symptom resolution. PBMCs, B-cell-depleted T cells, or T cells provided the cDNA or gDNA that made up the material.

Recruitment covered about two dozen US areas and drew participants whose ages spanned about 18 to 90 years. Clinical histories supplied by participants themselves formed the basis of cohort assignment. This CDR3 region has 16 residues. CDR1 is LNHDA, CDR2 SQIVND, per germline (reference sequence). The V gene end was trimmed by 7 bases and the J gene end by 4 bases; junction bases not matched to a gene: 9. Sequencing used immunoSEQ multiplex PCR; TCRdb keeps in-frame clones, though not all of them. The table includes around 290,000 clones, 88% detected once. The TCR was taken from a woman between 55 and 75 years old in a cohort exposed to, infected with or recovered from COVID-19 (not recorded which). The gene calls are TRBV19 and TRBJ2-6; TRBD1 matches at 8 bases. The sample comprised PBMCs or T cells enriched from blood (not recorded which). The CDR3 protein is CASTDRGRGGANVLTF. The CDR3 DNA reads TGTGCCAGTACCGACAGGGGACGAGGAGGGGCCAACGTCCTGACTTTC.